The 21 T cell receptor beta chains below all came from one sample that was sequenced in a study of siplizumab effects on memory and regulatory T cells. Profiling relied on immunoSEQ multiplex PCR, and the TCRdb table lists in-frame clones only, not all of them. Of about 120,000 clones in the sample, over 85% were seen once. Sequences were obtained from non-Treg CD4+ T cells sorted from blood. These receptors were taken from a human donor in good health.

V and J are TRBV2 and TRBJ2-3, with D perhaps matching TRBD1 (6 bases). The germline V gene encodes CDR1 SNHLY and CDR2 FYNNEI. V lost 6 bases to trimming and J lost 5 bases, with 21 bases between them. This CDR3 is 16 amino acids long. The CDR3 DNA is TGTGCCAGCAGGCGTTCGCACGGAGAAGGGGGAGATACGCAGTATTTT. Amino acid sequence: CASRRSHGEGGDTQYF.

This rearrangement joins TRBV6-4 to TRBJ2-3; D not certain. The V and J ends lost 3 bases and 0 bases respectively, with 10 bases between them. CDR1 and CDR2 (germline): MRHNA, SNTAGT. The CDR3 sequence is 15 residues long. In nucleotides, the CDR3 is TGTGCCAGCAGTGAAGGGCGCTCTAGCACAGATACGCAGTATTTT. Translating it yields CASSEGRSSTDTQYF.

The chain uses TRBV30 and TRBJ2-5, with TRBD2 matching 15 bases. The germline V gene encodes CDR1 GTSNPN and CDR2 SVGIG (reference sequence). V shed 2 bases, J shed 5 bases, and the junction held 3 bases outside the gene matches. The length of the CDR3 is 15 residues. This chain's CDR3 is CAWSPGTSGGETQYF. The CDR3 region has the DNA TGTGCCTGGAGTCCAGGGACTAGCGGGGGGGAGACCCAGTACTTC.

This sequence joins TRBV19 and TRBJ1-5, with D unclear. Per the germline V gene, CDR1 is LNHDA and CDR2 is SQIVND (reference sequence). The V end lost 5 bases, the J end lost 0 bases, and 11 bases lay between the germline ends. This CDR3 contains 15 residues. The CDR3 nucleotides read TGTGCCAGTAGTGTGGCCAGTTATAGCAATCAGCCCCAGCATTTT. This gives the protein CASSVASYSNQPQHF.

This CDR3 is CASSLGQGATLLEQYF. As DNA, the CDR3 is TGTGCCAGCAGCTTAGGGCAGGGGGCAACACTGCTGGAGCAGTACTTC. The chain has TRBV7-6 and TRBJ2-7, with TRBD1 matching over 8 bases. Germline V gives CDR1 SGHVS, CDR2 FNYEAQ. V trimming: 1 base; J trimming: 7 bases; junction bases outside the gene matches: 12. This CDR3 spans 16 amino acids.

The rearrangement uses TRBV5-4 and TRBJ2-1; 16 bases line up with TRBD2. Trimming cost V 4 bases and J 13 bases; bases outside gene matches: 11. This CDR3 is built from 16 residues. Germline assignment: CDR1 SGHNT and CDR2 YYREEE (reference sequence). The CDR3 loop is CASSTGLAGGQGGQFF. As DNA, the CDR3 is TGTGCCAGCAGCACGGGACTAGCGGGGGGGCAGGGTGGACAGTTCTTC.

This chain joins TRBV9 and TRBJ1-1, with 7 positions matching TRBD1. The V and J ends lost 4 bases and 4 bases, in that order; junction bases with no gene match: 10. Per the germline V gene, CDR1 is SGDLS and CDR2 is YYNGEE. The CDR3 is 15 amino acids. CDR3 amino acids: CASSRGWDRGTEAFF. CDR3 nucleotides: TGTGCCAGCAGCAGAGGGTGGGACAGAGGCACTGAAGCTTTCTTT. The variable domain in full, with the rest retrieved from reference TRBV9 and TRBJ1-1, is DSGVTQTPKHLITATGQRVTLRCSPRSGDLSVYWYQQSLDQGLQFLIQYYNGEERAKGNILERFSAQQFPDLHSELNLSSLELGDSALYFCASSRGWDRGTEAFFGQGTRLTVV.

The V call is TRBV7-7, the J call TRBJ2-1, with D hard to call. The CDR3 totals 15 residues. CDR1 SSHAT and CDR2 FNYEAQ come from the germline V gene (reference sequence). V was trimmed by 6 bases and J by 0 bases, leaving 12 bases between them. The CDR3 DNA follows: TGTGCCAGCAGTCCAGCTCCGAACTCCTACAATGAGCAGTTCTTC. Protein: CASSPAPNSYNEQFF.

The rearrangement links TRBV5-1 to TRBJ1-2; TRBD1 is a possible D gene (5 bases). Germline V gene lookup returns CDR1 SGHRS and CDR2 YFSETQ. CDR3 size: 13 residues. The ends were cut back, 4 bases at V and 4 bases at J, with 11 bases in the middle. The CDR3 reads CASSTTGIYGYTF. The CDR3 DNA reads TGCGCCAGCAGCACAACAGGTATCTATGGCTACACCTTC.

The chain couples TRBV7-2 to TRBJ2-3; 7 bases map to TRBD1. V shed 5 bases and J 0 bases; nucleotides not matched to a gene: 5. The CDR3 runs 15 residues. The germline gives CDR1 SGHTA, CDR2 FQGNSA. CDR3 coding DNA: TGTGCCAGCAGCCCAGGGACAGTCAGCACAGATACGCAGTATTTT. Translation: CASSPGTVSTDTQYF. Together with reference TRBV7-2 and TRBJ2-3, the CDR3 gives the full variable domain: GAGVSQSPSNKVTEKGKDVELRCDPISGHTALYWYRQSLGQGLEFLIYFQGNSAPDKSGLPSDRFSAERTGGSVSTLTIQRTQQEDSAVYLCASSPGTVSTDTQYFGPGTRLTVL.

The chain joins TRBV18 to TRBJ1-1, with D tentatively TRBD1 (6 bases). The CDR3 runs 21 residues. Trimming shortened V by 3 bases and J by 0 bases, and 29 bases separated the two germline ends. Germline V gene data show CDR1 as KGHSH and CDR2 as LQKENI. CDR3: CASSPNGATGHGGTMNTEAFF. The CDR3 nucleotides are TGTGCCAGCTCACCTAACGGAGCAACAGGGCATGGGGGCACTATGAACACTGAAGCTTTCTTT. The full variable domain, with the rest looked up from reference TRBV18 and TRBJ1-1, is NAGVMQNPRHLVRRRGQEARLRCSPMKGHSHVYWYRQLPEEGLKFMVYLQKENIIDESGMPKERFSAEFPKEGPSILRIQQVVRGDSAAYFCASSPNGATGHGGTMNTEAFFGQGTRLTVV.

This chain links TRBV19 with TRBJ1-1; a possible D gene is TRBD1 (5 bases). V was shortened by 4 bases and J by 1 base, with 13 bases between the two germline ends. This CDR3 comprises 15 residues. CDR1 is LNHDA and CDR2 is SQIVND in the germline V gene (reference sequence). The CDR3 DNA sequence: TGTGCCAGTAGTAATTCTCAGGGACCGAACACTGAAGCTTTCTTT. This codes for CASSNSQGPNTEAFF.

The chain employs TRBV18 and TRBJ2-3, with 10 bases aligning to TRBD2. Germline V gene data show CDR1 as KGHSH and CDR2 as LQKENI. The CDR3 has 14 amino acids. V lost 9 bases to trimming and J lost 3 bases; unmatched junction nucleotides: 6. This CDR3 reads CASLSGGATDTQYF. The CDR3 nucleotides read TGTGCCAGTCTCAGCGGGGGGGCGACAGATACGCAGTATTTT.

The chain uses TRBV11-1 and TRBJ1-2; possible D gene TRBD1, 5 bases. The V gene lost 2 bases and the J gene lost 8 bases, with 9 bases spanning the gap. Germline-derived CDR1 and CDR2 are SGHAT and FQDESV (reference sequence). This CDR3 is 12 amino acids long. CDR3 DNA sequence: TGTGCCAGCAGCTTAAGGGGTTACGGCTACACCTTC. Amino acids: CASSLRGYGYTF.

The CDR3: CASSLEVWGASYEQYF. The CDR3 coding sequence is TGTGCCAGCAGCTTGGAAGTATGGGGGGCCTCTTACGAGCAGTACTTC. V usage is TRBV5-4 and J usage is TRBJ2-7; D possibly uses TRBD1 or TRBD2 (6 bases each). The CDR3 loop spans 16 amino acids. Germline V gene lookup returns CDR1 SGHNT and CDR2 YYREEE (reference sequence). V lost 0 bases and J lost 4, with 17 bases in between. Full variable domain (outside the CDR3, taken from reference TRBV5-4 and TRBJ2-7): ETGVTQSPTHLIKTRGQQVTLRCSSQSGHNTVSWYQQALGQGPQFIFQYYREEENGRGNFPPRFSGLQFPNYSSELNVNALELDDSALYLCASSLEVWGASYEQYFGPGTRLTVT.

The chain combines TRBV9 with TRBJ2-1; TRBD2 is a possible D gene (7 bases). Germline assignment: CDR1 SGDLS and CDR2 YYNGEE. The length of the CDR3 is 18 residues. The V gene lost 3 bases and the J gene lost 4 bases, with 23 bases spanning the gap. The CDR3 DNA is TGTGCCAGCAGCGGAGGGGACAACGGGGGGCCCTTTTACAATGAGCAGTTCTTC. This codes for CASSGGDNGGPFYNEQFF. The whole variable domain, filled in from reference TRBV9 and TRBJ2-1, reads DSGVTQTPKHLITATGQRVTLRCSPRSGDLSVYWYQQSLDQGLQFLIQYYNGEERAKGNILERFSAQQFPDLHSELNLSSLELGDSALYFCASSGGDNGGPFYNEQFFGPGTRLTVL.

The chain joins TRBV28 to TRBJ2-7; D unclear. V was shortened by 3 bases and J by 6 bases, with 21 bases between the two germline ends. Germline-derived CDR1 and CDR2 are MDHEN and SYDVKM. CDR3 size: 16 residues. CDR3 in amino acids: CASSFGSDSLVGEQYF. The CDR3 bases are TGTGCCAGCAGTTTTGGGTCTGACTCCTTGGTGGGCGAGCAGTACTTC.

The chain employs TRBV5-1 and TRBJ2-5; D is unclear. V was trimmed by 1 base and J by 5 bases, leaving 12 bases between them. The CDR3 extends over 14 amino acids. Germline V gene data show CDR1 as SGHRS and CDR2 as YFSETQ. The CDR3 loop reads CASSLHGPSETQYF. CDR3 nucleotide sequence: TGCGCCAGCAGCTTGCACGGACCTTCGGAGACCCAGTACTTC.

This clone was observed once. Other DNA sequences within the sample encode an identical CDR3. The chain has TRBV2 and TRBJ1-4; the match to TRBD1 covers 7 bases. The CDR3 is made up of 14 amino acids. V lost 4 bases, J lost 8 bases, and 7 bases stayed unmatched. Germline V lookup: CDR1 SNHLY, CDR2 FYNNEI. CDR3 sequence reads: CASSVTGFGEKLFF. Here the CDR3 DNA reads TGTGCCAGCAGTGTGACAGGGTTTGGCGAAAAACTGTTTTTT.

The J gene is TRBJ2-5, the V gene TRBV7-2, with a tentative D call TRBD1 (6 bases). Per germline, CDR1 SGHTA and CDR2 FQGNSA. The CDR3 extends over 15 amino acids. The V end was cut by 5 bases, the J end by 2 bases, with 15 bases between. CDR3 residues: CASSPSGTLQETQYF. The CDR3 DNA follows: TGTGCCAGCAGCCCCTCCGGGACACTTCAAGAGACCCAGTACTTC.

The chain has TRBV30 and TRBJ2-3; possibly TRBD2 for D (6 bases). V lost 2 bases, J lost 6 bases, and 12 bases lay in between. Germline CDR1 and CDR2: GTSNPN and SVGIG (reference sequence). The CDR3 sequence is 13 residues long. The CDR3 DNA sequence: TGTGCCTGGAGTCGGGGGTTTGGGGATACGCAGTATTTT. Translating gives CAWSRGFGDTQYF.